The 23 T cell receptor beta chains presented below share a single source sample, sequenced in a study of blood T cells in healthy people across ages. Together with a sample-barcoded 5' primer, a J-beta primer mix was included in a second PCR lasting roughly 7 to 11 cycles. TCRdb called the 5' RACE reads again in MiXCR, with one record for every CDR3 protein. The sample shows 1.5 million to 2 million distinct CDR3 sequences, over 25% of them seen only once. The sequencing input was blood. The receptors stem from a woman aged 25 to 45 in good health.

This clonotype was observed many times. As DNA, the CDR3 is TGCAGTGCTCCCAAGGGACAGGGCTATGAGCAGTTCTTC. Residues: CSAPKGQGYEQFF. The genes are TRBV20-1 and TRBJ2-1; 9 bases line up with TRBD1. CDR1 and CDR2 from the germline V gene are DFQATT and SNEGSKA (reference sequence). J was trimmed by 8 bases and V by 5 bases; bases with no gene match: 7. The CDR3 contains 13 residues.

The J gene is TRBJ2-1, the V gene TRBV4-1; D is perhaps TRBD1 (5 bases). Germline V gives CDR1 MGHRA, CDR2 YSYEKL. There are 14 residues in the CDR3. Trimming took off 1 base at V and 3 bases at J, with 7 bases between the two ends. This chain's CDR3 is CASSQVDNYNEQFF. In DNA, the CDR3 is TGCGCCAGCAGCCAAGTGGACAACTACAATGAGCAGTTCTTC.

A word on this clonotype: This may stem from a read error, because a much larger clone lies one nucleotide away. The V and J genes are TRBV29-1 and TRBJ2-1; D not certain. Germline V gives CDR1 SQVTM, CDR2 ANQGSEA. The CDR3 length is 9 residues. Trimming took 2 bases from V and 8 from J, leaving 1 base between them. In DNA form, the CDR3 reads TGCAGCGTTGAATATGAGCAGTTCTTC. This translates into CSVEYEQFF.

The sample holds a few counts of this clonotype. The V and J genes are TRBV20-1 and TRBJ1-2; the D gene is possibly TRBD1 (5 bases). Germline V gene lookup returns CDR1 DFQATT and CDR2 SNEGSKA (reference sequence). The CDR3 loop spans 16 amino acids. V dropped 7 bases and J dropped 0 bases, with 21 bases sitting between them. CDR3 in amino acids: CSVQSGRLTTNYGYTF. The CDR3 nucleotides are TGCAGTGTTCAGTCGGGACGGTTAACTACTAACTATGGCTACACCTTC.

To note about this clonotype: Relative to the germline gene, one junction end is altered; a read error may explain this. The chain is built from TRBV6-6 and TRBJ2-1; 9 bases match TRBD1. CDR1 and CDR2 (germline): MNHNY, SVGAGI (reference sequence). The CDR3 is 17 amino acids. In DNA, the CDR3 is TGTGCCAGCTGTTACTTTTATACGGGACAGGGTAACAATGAGCAGTTCTTC. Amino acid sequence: CASCYFYTGQGNNEQFF.

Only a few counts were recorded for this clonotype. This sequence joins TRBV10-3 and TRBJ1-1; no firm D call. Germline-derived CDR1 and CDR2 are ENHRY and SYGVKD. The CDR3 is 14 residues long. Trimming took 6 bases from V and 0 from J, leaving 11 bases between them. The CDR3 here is CAISGDTMNTEAFF. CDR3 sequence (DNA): TGTGCCATCAGCGGAGACACCATGAACACTGAAGCTTTCTTT.

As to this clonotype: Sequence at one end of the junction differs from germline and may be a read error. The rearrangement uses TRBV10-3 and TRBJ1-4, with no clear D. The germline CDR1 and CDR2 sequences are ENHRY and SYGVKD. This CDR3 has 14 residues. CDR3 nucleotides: TGTGTCATCAGTCATGGCCTTGTTAATGAAAAACTGTTTTTT. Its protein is CVISHGLVNEKLFF.

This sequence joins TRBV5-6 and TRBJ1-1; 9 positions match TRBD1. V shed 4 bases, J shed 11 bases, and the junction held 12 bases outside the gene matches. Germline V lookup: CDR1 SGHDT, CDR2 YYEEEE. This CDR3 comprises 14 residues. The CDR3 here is CASSRGQGPLGAFF. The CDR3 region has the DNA TGTGCCAGCAGCCGGGGACAGGGACCCTTGGGGGCTTTCTTT.

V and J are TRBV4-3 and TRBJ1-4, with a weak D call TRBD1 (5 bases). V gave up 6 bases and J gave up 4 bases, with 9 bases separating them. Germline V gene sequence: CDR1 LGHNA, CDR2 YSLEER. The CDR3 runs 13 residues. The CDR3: CASRGHNNEKLFF. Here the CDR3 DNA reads TGCGCCAGCAGAGGACATAATAATGAAAAACTGTTTTTT.

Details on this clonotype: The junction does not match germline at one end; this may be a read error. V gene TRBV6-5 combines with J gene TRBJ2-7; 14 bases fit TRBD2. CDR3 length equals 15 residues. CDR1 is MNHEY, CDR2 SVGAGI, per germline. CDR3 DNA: TGTGCCAGCAGTTCCGGGACTAGCGGGAGTTGCGAGAAGTACTTC. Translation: CASSSGTSGSCEKYF.

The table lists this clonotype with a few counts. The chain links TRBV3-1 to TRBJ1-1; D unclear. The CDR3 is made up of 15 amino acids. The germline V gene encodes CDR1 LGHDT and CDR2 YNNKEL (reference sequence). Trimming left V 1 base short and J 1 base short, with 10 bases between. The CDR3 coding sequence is TGTGCCAGCAGCCAAGGCCCACAGCGGAACACTGAAGCTTTCTTT. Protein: CASSQGPQRNTEAFF.

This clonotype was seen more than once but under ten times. CDR3 region: CASRPTGPEAFF. DNA for the CDR3: TGTGCCAGCAGACCGACAGGGCCTGAAGCTTTCTTT. The chain is built from TRBV28 and TRBJ1-1; 7 positions match TRBD1. This CDR3 has 12 amino acids. Per the germline V gene, CDR1 is MDHEN and CDR2 is SYDVKM. The V gene end was trimmed by 6 bases and the J gene end by 6 bases; junction bases not matched to a gene: 4.

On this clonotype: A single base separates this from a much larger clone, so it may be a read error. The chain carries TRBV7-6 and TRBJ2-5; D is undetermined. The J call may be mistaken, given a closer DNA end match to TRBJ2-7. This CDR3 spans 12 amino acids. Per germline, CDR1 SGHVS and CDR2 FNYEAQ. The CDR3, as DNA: TGTGCCAGCAGCTTATACAGCGACGAGCAGTACTTC. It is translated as CASSLYSDEQYF.

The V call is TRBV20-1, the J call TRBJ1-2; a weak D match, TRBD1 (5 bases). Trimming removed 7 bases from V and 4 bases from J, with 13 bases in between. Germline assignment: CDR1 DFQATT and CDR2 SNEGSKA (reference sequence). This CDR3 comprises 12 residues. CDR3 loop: CSVSQGTYGYTF. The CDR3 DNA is TGCAGTGTCTCCCAAGGGACCTATGGCTACACCTTC.

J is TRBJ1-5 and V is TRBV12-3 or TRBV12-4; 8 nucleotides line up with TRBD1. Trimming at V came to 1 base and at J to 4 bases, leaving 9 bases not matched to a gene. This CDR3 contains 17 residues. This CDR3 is CASSLGRGRNGNQPQHF. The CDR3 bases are TGTGCCAGCAGTTTAGGCAGGGGGCGAAACGGTAATCAGCCCCAGCATTTT.

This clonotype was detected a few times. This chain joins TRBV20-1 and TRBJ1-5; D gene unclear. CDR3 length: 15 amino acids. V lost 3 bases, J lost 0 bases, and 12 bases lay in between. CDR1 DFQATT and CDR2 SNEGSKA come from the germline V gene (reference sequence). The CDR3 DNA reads TGCAGTGCTAGCTTTTCTGGTTCTAGCAATCAGCCCCAGCATTTT. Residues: CSASFSGSSNQPQHF.

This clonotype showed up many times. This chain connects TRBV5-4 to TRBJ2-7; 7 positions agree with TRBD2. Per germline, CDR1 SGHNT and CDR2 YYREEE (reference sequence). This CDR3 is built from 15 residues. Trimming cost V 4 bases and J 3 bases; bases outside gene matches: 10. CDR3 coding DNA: TGTGCCAGCAGCCGGGTTGGGCGGGAGAACTACGAGCAGTACTTC. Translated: CASSRVGRENYEQYF.

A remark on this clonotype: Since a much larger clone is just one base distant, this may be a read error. CDR3 loop: CASTSGDYGDTF. CDR3 bases: TGTGCCAGCACCTCAGGAGACTATGGCGACACCTTC. This chain uses TRBV28 with TRBJ1-2; D is undetermined. The CDR3 contains 12 residues. The germline V gene encodes CDR1 MDHEN and CDR2 SYDVKM.

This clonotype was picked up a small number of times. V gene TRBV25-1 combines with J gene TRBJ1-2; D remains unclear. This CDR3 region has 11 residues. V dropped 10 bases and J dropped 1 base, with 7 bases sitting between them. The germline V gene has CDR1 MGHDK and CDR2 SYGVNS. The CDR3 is CATLNNYGYTF. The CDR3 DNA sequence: TGTGCCACCCTTAATAACTATGGCTACACCTTC.

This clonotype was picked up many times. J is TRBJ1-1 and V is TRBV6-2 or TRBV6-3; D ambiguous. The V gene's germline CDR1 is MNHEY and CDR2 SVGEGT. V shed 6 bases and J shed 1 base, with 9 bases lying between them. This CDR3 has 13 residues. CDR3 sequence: CASRPDGNTEAFF. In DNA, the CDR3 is TGTGCCAGCAGGCCGGACGGGAACACTGAAGCTTTCTTT.

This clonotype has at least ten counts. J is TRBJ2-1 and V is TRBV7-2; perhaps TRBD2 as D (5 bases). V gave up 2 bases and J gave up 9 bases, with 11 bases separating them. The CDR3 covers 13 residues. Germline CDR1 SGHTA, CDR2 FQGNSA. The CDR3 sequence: CASSLLAYGEQFF. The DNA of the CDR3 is TGTGCCAGCAGCTTATTAGCGTACGGTGAGCAGTTCTTC.

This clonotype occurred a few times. The CDR3 bases are TGCAGTGCTAAAGGACTAGCGGGAGGGCCCTCCTACAATGAGCAGTTCTTC. Protein sequence: CSAKGLAGGPSYNEQFF. The genes are TRBV20-1 and TRBJ2-1, with TRBD2 identical over 15 bases. CDR3 length: 17 residues. Germline CDR1 is DFQATT and CDR2 is SNEGSKA (reference sequence). With V trimmed by 4 bases and J by 0 bases, 4 bases remained unmatched.

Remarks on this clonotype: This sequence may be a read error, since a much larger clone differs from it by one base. The CDR3 nucleotides read TGTGCCAGCACTTTCGTCAACAGTGAGAACTATGGCTACACCTTC. It is translated as CASTFVNSENYGYTF. The V and J genes are TRBV6-6 and TRBJ1-2; D remains ambiguous. V was clipped by 7 bases and J by 2 bases, with 17 bases between them. The V gene's germline CDR1 is MNHNY and CDR2 SVGAGI (reference sequence). The CDR3 is made up of 15 amino acids.